What follows are 9 T cell receptor beta chains derived from one specimen sequenced in a study of metastatic and nonmetastatic thyroid tumors (TCRdb year 2020). No patient had received any treatment before thyroid surgery. The library was built by means of PCR. The reads were generated on an Illumina HiSeq 4000. TCRdb handled the public reads itself, with Q25 trimming in fastp and clone calling in MiXCR, and kept productive beta chains. A total of just under 45,000 clones appear in this sample, about 3.3% of them only once. Jointly, the top ten make up more than 8.5% of the sample. The source material was blood. The receptors were sampled from a female donor with papillary thyroid cancer or a benign thyroid nodule (not recorded which). Some clones in this sample may be carry-over from other donors' samples.

This clone showed up many times. The chain has TRBV6-1 and TRBJ1-1; 10 bases are shared with TRBD1. The V gene's germline CDR1 is MNHNS and CDR2 SASEGT. V lost 5 bases, J lost 3 bases, and 9 bases stayed unmatched. This CDR3 region has 16 residues. CDR3 nucleotide sequence: TGTGCCAGCAGTTACGGGACAGGGGTTTTCGACACTGAAGCTTTCTTT. Translation gives CASSYGTGVFDTEAFF.

This clone was seen many times. The genes are TRBV20-1 and TRBJ1-4; D is unclear. The CDR3 extends over 16 amino acids. Germline V CDR1 and CDR2: DFQATT, SNEGSKA (reference sequence). V lost 0 bases and J lost 4, with 15 bases in between. The CDR3 bases are TGCAGTGCTAGAGATTGGACGGGGATGAATAATGAAAAACTGTTTTTT. Translation: CSARDWTGMNNEKLFF.

This clone came up many times. V gene TRBV15 combines with J gene TRBJ2-4; TRBD1 or TRBD2 may be the D gene (6 bases each). V was clipped by 5 bases and J by 5 bases, with 19 bases between them. The germline V gene has CDR1 LNHNV and CDR2 YYDKDF (reference sequence). The CDR3 contains 16 residues. CDR3 region: CATSGGGTSPQNIQYF. In DNA, the CDR3 is TGTGCCACCAGCGGAGGGGGAACTAGTCCCCAAAACATTCAGTACTTC.

This clone was counted ten times or more. V and J are TRBV6-1 and TRBJ1-2; 10 positions agree with TRBD1. The CDR3 covers 15 residues. Germline assignment: CDR1 MNHNS and CDR2 SASEGT. After removal of 7 bases from V and 1 base from J, the junction contained 6 bases not matched to a gene. The DNA for the CDR3 is TGTGCCAGCACTCCACGGACAGGGGGTAACTATGGCTACACCTTC. Its protein product is CASTPRTGGNYGYTF.

There are a few counts of this clone. V is TRBV30 and J is TRBJ1-2, with 8 positions matching TRBD1. The junction had 5 bases not matched to a gene; V was cut back by 0 bases and J by 8 bases. The CDR3 totals 13 residues. Germline loops: CDR1 GTSNPN, CDR2 SVGIG (reference sequence). In DNA, the CDR3 is TGTGCCTGGAGTGTCGGCAGGGGGCGCGGCTACACCTTC. It encodes CAWSVGRGRGYTF.

This clone showed up many times. The V call is TRBV29-1, the J call TRBJ2-7; D unresolved. V was shortened by 5 bases and J by 2 bases, with 16 bases between the two germline ends. The CDR3 consists of 14 residues. Germline-derived CDR1 and CDR2 are SQVTM and ANQGSEA. The chain's CDR3 is CSVRGGISTYEQYF. The DNA of the CDR3 is TGCAGCGTTCGCGGCGGAATATCAACCTACGAGCAGTACTTC.

The chain carries TRBV20-1 and TRBJ2-1, with TRBD2 as a possible D gene (6 bases). The germline V gene encodes CDR1 DFQATT and CDR2 SNEGSKA (reference sequence). This CDR3 is built from 14 residues. Trimming cost V 6 bases and J 2 bases, with 14 bases left between them. The CDR3 bases are TGCAGTGCCCAACTTCTAGCGACCTACAATGAGCAGTTCTTC. This translates into CSAQLLATYNEQFF.

This clone came up many times. It may be a read error: a sequence one base away is much more abundant. Distinct nucleotide sequences in the sample also encode this CDR3. V usage is TRBV14 and J usage is TRBJ1-6; D call uncertain. This CDR3 is 14 amino acids long. Germline lookup yields CDR1 SGHDN and CDR2 FVKESK. Between the trimmed V and J ends, which lost 5 bases and 8 bases, there was a span of 13 bases. The CDR3: CASSWTALDSPLHF. The CDR3 DNA reads as TGTGCCAGCAGCTGGACTGCGCTCGATTCACCCCTCCACTTT.

The chain is built from TRBV11-2 and TRBJ2-1; TRBD2 aligns across 12 bases. The CDR3 covers 16 residues. V shed 3 bases, J shed 7 bases, and the junction held 7 bases outside the gene matches. Germline CDR1 SGHAT, CDR2 FQNNGV. This chain's CDR3 is CASSLGGLAGTNEQFF. DNA for the CDR3: TGTGCCAGCAGCTTGGGGGGACTAGCGGGTACTAATGAGCAGTTCTTC.